The clone carrying this T cell receptor beta chain showed up just a few times. Its antigen is unknown. Primers for the PCR totalled 60 Vbeta and 13 Jbeta. Sequencing used immunoSEQ multiplex PCR; TCRdb keeps in-frame clones, though not all of them. The repertoire holds over 60,000 clones, roughly 70% seen once, with around an eighth in the top ten. This sample was included in a study of cytomegalovirus exposure and HLA in healthy donors. As for the study in general: Around 200 million T cells yielded around 100 million unique TCR beta sequences, as an earlier analysis found.

J lost 1 base, V lost 8 bases, and 4 bases had no gene match. CDR1 and CDR2 from the germline V gene are MNHEY and SVGAGI. The CDR3 runs 14 residues. Overall study findings and caveats: Researchers reported in a later analysis that a missense DCLRE1C variant was tied to TCR beta V- and J-gene trimming. Reports indicated that the classifier achieved high specificity and sensitivity in diagnosing cytomegalovirus status.

The chain couples TRBV6-5 to TRBJ2-2; 7 nucleotides line up with TRBD1. The sample consisted of PBMCs. The sequence derives from a man in his sixties or seventies in good health and CMV-seronegative. The CDR3 DNA reads as TGTGCCAGCTCCGGGACAGAGAACACCGGGGAGCTGTTTTTT. Amino acids: CASSGTENTGELFF.